This T cell receptor (beta chain) emerged from a study of identical twins (TCRdb year 2016). With regard to the full study: To test whether fetal clonotypes persist, this study deep-sequenced TCR alpha and beta repertoires from monozygotic twins, from unrelated adults of various ages, and from cord blood. To rule out contamination, replicate twin experiments were performed at different times with different library preparation protocols.

What the research found in general, with its limitations: In monozygotic twins, recombination models systematically underestimated out-of-frame TCR alpha sharing, but the models matched the sharing seen between unrelated individuals. Abundant cord blood beta clonotypes carried fewer insertions; young adult naive repertoires showed a weaker similar trend, while memory repertoires showed none. Zero-insertion analyses could be partly confounded by invariant T cells such as MAIT and iNKT, although diverse VJ usage argued against such confounding for most clonotypes. A weaker excess of twin sharing was found in beta out-of-frame sequences because the signal-to-noise ratio was lowered by fewer shared sequences. Conclusions relied on cross-sectional statistical analysis, since the same donors could not be followed over many years. Compared with coincidental sharing between unrelated individuals, out-of-frame TCR alpha sequences shared between twins showed an excess of sequences with low generation probability.

Library method: 5' RACE. Sequencer: Illumina HiSeq 2000. A universal primer binding site was added through template switching, and the final cDNA carried a unique molecular identifier so that TCR cDNA molecules could be counted accurately. Specific primers in the conserved constant-segment region were used to synthesize first-strand cDNA for TCR alpha and beta chains. To control for contamination, every cDNA library carried two barcodes: a SMART-Mk sample barcode plus Illumina barcodes. TruSeq adapter sequences and Illumina sample barcodes were added in two successive PCR steps. The Illumina HiSeq platform was used with custom primers to sequence TCR alpha and beta cDNA libraries. Regarding the original processing steps: MiGEC was used to process raw reads and extract unique molecular identifiers, and MiXCR was used to find CDR3 positions. Recombination models were inferred per individual with the repgenHMM and IGoR tools using an EM algorithm. Shared clonotypes were analyzed with the tcR package in R, and sharing was normalized by the product of cloneset sizes. Out-of-frame nonproductive sequences were analyzed to study raw recombination free of thymic and clonal selection effects. The public reads were reanalyzed by TCRdb: fastp trimming at Q25, MiXCR alignment, in-frame beta chains only. Rows matching on CDR3 protein sequence are summarized as one entry with the most common DNA and genes. It is TCRdb's table, rather than the study itself, that gives the V and J calls and clone size. This sample comprises 700,000 or so distinct CDR3 sequences, under 9% of them detected only once. 0.98% of the sample rests with the top ten.

Only healthy Caucasian donors were included. The twin cohort comprised three pairs of female monozygotic twins, all aged roughly 18 to 29 years. Peripheral blood mononuclear cells were the source from which RNA for the TCR libraries was isolated. Only a few counts were recorded for this clonotype. Its target antigen remains unknown. Base qualities are not at hand, and no much larger clone is one base apart. The germline V gene specifies MNHNS as CDR1 and SASEGT as CDR2. The CDR3, from cysteine to phenylalanine, totals 16 residues. Of all the DNA, just the CDR3 is kept, 48 bases in frame from base 1. Trimming accounts for 2 bases at V and 4 bases at J, while the number of junction bases matched to no gene is 4. This sample was shared with a second study, whose subject was yellow fever vaccine responses in identical twins. As that second study puts it: According to the authors, in identical twins the way T cells responded to vaccination appeared partly convergent and partly personalized. In the study, vaccine-responding T cell clones were precisely tracked in identical twins.

This receptor was obtained from a woman aged 18-30 years in good health. The rearrangement combines TRBV6-1 with TRBJ2-2; TRBD2 agrees with 10 junctional bases. What was sequenced was PBMCs. The DNA reads TGTGCCAGCAGTGAACCTAGCGGGGGCGGCACCGGGGAGCTGTTTTTT. Translated, it gives CASSEPSGGGTGELFF.